The 22 T cell receptor beta chains reported below all come from one sample, sequenced in a study of tumor-infiltrating lymphocytes in primary liver carcinoma (dated by TCRdb to about 2017). Blood RNA was extracted from unsorted whole blood using TRIzol reagent, and germline DNA was obtained with the DNeasy Blood & Tissue kit. Sequencing relied on an Illumina HiSeq 2500. TCRbeta-specific cDNA was reverse-transcribed from about 0.45 ug total RNA using a constant-region primer and ProtoScript II reverse transcriptase. TCRbeta libraries were built with three nested multiplex PCR rounds, a slightly modified ARM-PCR procedure. The first two PCR rounds used multiplex TRBV1-TRBV30 forward primers with a Cbeta reverse primer, each for 10 cycles. TCRdb trimmed public reads at Q25 via fastp, called clones via MiXCR and kept in-frame beta chains. Rows merge per CDR3 protein into single entries with the most common DNA and genes. In all, the sample holds roughly 330,000 distinct CDR3 sequences, and around 60% of those were seen once. The ten largest clones add up to under 8% of the sample.

Sequencing input: peripheral blood. These receptors were obtained from a man aged 35 to 55 with primary liver carcinoma and hepatitis B virus infection.

Notes on this clonotype: The junction and the germline gene differ at one end; a read error may be behind it. The rearrangement links TRBV11-2 to TRBJ2-2, with D unresolved. Germline V gene data show CDR1 as SGHAT and CDR2 as FQNNGV. The CDR3 spans 16 residues. CDR3 residues: CTSSLPRKGNTGELFF. The DNA for the CDR3 is TGTACCAGCAGCCTTCCCCGGAAAGGGAACACCGGGGAGCTGTTTTTT.

In the case of this clonotype: Germline is not matched at one junction end, which may reflect a read error. The V gene is TRBV4-2, the J gene TRBJ2-2; 10 nucleotides line up with TRBD1. The CDR3 has 15 residues. Germline lookup yields CDR1 LGHNA and CDR2 YNFKEQ. The CDR3 is CGSSLGGQGSGELFF. The CDR3 nucleotides are TGTGGCAGCAGCCTCGGGGGACAGGGGTCCGGGGAGCTGTTTTTT.

In the case of this clonotype: A much larger clone lies one base from this, so it may be a read error. The V and J genes are TRBV29-1 and TRBJ1-5, with 11 bases matching TRBD1. The CDR3 is 16 residues long. The V and J ends lost 7 bases and 4 bases, in that order; junction bases with no gene match: 12. Germline V CDR1 and CDR2: SQVTM, ANQGSEA. The CDR3 DNA sequence: TGCAGCGCCGGGACTGGACAGGGGGCCGGGAATCAGCCCCAGCATTTT. It translates to CSAGTGQGAGNQPQHF. The variable domain in full, completed from reference TRBV29-1 and TRBJ1-5, reads SAVISQKPSRDICQRGTSLTIQCQVDSQVTMMFWYRQQPGQSLTLIATANQGSEATYESGFVIDKFPISRPNLTFSTLTVSNMSPEDSSIYLCSAGTGQGAGNQPQHFGDGTRLSIL.

Details on this clonotype: The junction and the germline gene differ at one end; a read error may be behind it. The gene calls are TRBV4-1 and TRBJ2-5, with 8 nucleotides matching TRBD2. CDR3 length: 16 amino acids. Looked up from germline, CDR1 is MGHRA and CDR2 is YSYEKL. The CDR3 region is CASSQPGGGRGETQCF. The CDR3 DNA reads as TGCGCCAGCAGCCAACCCGGAGGAGGGCGGGGGGAGACCCAGTGCTTC.

This clonotype was counted once. A much larger clone lies one base from this, so it may be a read error. The gene calls are TRBV6-6 and TRBJ2-7; D possibly uses TRBD1 or TRBD2 (5 bases each). The CDR3 loop spans 17 amino acids. Trimming removed 2 bases from V and 2 bases from J, with 19 bases in between. Germline V gene sequence: CDR1 MNHNY, CDR2 SVGAGI (reference sequence). Here the CDR3 reads CASSYLNPIGTPYEQYF. The CDR3 nucleotides read TGTGCCAGCAGTTACCTCAACCCGATAGGGACCCCCTACGAGCAGTACTTC.

This clonotype was recorded at least ten times. The chain combines TRBV12-3 or TRBV12-4 with TRBJ2-5, with no clear D. V dropped 3 bases and J dropped 4 bases, with 9 bases sitting between them. This CDR3 has 13 amino acids. For the CDR3, the DNA is TGTGCCAGCAGTTTCGGTAGCACAGAGACCCAGTACTTC. Amino acid sequence: CASSFGSTETQYF.

On this clonotype: This sequence may be a read error, since a much larger clone differs from it by one base. V is TRBV6-1 and J is TRBJ2-1, with 8 positions matching TRBD2. Germline assignment: CDR1 MNHNS and CDR2 SASEGT. This CDR3 comprises 12 residues. CDR3 coding DNA: TGTACCAGCAGTCTGACTAGCGATGAGCAGTTCTTC. Its protein product is CTSSLTSDEQFF.

This chain links TRBV5-1 with TRBJ2-7; 11 bases fit TRBD2. This CDR3 is 16 amino acids long. Germline CDR1 is SGHRS and CDR2 is YFSETQ. V was pared by 6 bases and J by 9 bases, with 17 bases of the junction left unmatched. The CDR3, as DNA: TGCGCCAGCAACATTCTCCCTCTAGCGGGAGGATCAGGGCAGTACTTC. Residues: CASNILPLAGGSGQYF.

The DNA for the CDR3 is TGTGCCACCAGTACAGGCGATAAAGCCGCAGATACGCAGTATTTT. It translates to CATSTGDKAADTQYF. The chain couples TRBV24-1 to TRBJ2-3, with D possibly matching TRBD1 (5 bases). The germline V gene has CDR1 KGHDR and CDR2 SFDVKD. Between the trimmed V and J ends, which lost 6 bases and 4 bases, there was a span of 16 bases. The CDR3 covers 15 residues.

The rearrangement links TRBV11-2 to TRBJ2-5, with a weak D call TRBD2 (5 bases). Germline V gene data show CDR1 as SGHAT and CDR2 as FQNNGV. Trimming cost V 7 bases and J 5 bases, with 11 bases left between them. CDR3 length equals 12 residues. The CDR3 sequence is CASTLGVETQYF. The DNA for the CDR3 is TGTGCCAGCACCTTGGGAGTGGAGACCCAGTACTTC.

In regard to this clonotype: The junction shows a germline mismatch at one end, possibly a read error. The V gene is TRBV11-2, the J gene TRBJ1-1; D unclear. Germline CDR1 SGHAT, CDR2 FQNNGV. This CDR3 is built from 12 residues. The CDR3 DNA reads as TGTGCCAGCGGCCCGGACTACACTGATGCTTTCTTT. It specifies CASGPDYTDAFF.

With respect to this clonotype: This sequence may be a read error, since a much larger clone differs from it by one base. The chain recombines TRBV14 with TRBJ1-5; maybe TRBD1 (6 bases). Trimming removed 10 bases at V and 7 bases at J, with 17 bases between. The CDR3 length is 13 residues. The germline V gene encodes CDR1 SGHDN and CDR2 FVKESK. The DNA of the CDR3 is TGTGCCAACAGTCTACAGGGCGGGCAGCCCCAGCATTTT. Translation gives CANSLQGGQPQHF.

This rearrangement joins TRBV11-2 to TRBJ1-1; weak D call: TRBD1 (5 bases). The CDR3 has 17 residues. The V gene's germline CDR1 is SGHAT and CDR2 FQNNGV. Trimming took off 5 bases at V and 0 bases at J, with 19 bases between the two ends. The CDR3 reads CASSKGLGLMMNTEAFF. CDR3 DNA sequence: TGTGCCAGCAGCAAAGGGTTGGGACTAATGATGAACACTGAAGCTTTCTTT.

The sample holds one count of this clonotype. This clone may be a read error of a much larger clone one base away. The chain joins TRBV10-3 to TRBJ2-1; 12 bases fit TRBD2. CDR1 and CDR2 (germline): ENHRY, SYGVKD. CDR3 size: 17 residues. V lost 2 bases and J lost 5; bases outside the gene matches: 7. CDR3 residues: CAISEGRLAGGDNEQFF. The CDR3, as DNA: TGTGCCATCAGTGAGGGTCGGCTAGCGGGAGGGGACAATGAGCAGTTCTTC.

This clonotype appeared a few times. The chain carries TRBV30 and TRBJ1-1, with D tentatively TRBD1 (5 bases). Germline assignment: CDR1 GTSNPN and CDR2 SVGIG (reference sequence). The CDR3 has 14 amino acids. The CDR3 nucleotides read TGTGCATTCGACGAAGGGGTCATGAACACTGAAGCTTTCTTT. This gives the protein CAFDEGVMNTEAFF.

The sample holds many counts of this clonotype. The rearrangement links TRBV12-3 or TRBV12-4 to TRBJ2-7; D call uncertain. V dropped 3 bases and J dropped 1 base, with 10 bases sitting between them. The CDR3 runs to 14 residues. This chain's CDR3 is CASSFDPASYEQYF. CDR3 DNA sequence: TGTGCCAGCAGTTTTGACCCGGCTTCCTACGAGCAGTACTTC.

As for this clonotype: The junction does not match germline at one end; this may be a read error. The chain carries TRBV5-4 and TRBJ2-5; 9 bases are a match to TRBD2. This CDR3 is 15 amino acids long. Germline CDR1 and CDR2: SGHNT and YYREEE (reference sequence). The CDR3 DNA follows: TGTGCCTGCAGCTTGCTAGCGGGGATACAAGAGACCCAGTACTTC. Protein: CACSLLAGIQETQYF.

Turning to this clonotype: A junction end diverges from the germline sequence, so it may reflect a read error. The chain recombines TRBV11-2 with TRBJ2-3; D gene ambiguous. Germline V gene lookup returns CDR1 SGHAT and CDR2 FQNNGV. The CDR3 length is 15 residues. The DNA for the CDR3 is TGTGCCAGCAGTTTAGAAGAGGCGTGCACAGATACGCAGTATTTT. Amino acids: CASSLEEACTDTQYF.

The genes are TRBV6-6 and TRBJ1-1; D unclear. The CDR3 is 13 amino acids. V was trimmed by 5 bases and J by 6 bases, leaving 13 bases between them. Germline CDR1 is MNHNY and CDR2 is SVGAGI (reference sequence). In nucleotides, the CDR3 is TGTGCCAGCAGTACCCCGCTGGGCTCTGAAGCTTTCTTT. This sequence encodes CASSTPLGSEAFF.

This clonotype appeared a single time. This chain joins TRBV28 and TRBJ2-2; the match to TRBD2 covers 11 bases. The J segment lost 9 bases and the V segment lost 5 bases, leaving 17 bases of the junction unmatched. The CDR3 spans 18 residues. Germline V gene data show CDR1 as MDHEN and CDR2 as SYDVKM. CDR3 residues: CASSPPGTSGSFVRELFF. CDR3 bases: TGTGCCAGCAGTCCTCCGGGTACTAGCGGGAGTTTTGTCCGGGAGCTGTTTTTT.

V usage is TRBV14 and J usage is TRBJ2-3; 9 bases fit TRBD2. CDR1 SGHDN and CDR2 FVKESK come from the germline V gene. This CDR3 region has 13 residues. V lost 3 bases, J lost 15 bases, and 10 bases stayed unmatched. CDR3 residues: CASSHSGRGRGYF. The CDR3 DNA is TGTGCCAGCAGCCATAGCGGGAGAGGTAGGGGTTATTTT. The full variable domain, its missing parts supplied by reference TRBV14 and TRBJ2-3, is EAGVTQFPSHSVIEKGQTVTLRCDPISGHDNLYWYRRVMGKEIKFLLHFVKESKQDESGMPNNRFLAERTGGTYSTLKVQPAELEDSGVYFCASSHSGRGRGYFGPGTRLTVL.

In regard to this clonotype: At one boundary the junction diverges from the germline segment, which might be a read error. The chain recombines TRBV11-2 with TRBJ2-1; the D is unclear. Germline assignment: CDR1 SGHAT and CDR2 FQNNGV. The CDR3 runs to 12 residues. CDR3 nucleotide sequence: TGTGCCAGTAGCTTACATCGAGGCGAGCAGTTCTTC. This translates into CASSLHRGEQFF. The full variable domain, rest sourced from reference TRBV11-2 and TRBJ2-1, is EAGVAQSPRYKIIEKRQSVAFWCNPISGHATLYWYQQILGQGPKLLIQFQNNGVVDDSQLPKDRFSAERLKGVDSTLKIQPAKLEDSAVYLCASSLHRGEQFFGPGTRLTVL.